This T cell receptor (beta chain) emerged from a study of beta chain features in type 1 diabetes. Study-wide results and caveats: Moderate but significant shortening of TCRB CDR3s was recorded in all four CD4+ subsets from Type 1 diabetes patients.

The germline V and J ends were trimmed by 5 bases and 5 bases, with 12 bases remaining between them. Looked up from germline, CDR1 is SGHTA and CDR2 is FQGNSA. The CDR3 has 13 residues. As to this clone: Its antigen is still unknown.

Reverse transcription of all isolated RNA meant that expressed TCRB transcripts were sequenced. The data were produced by immunoSEQ multiplex PCR, yet TCRdb's version contains in-frame clones alone and is incomplete. The data contain 300,000 to 350,000 clones, around 8.5% of them singletons. The sequencing sample was made of central memory CD4+ T cells from blood. V gene TRBV7-2 combines with J gene TRBJ2-5, with a tentative D call TRBD2 (5 bases). The origin of this receptor is a man aged 30 to 39 with type 1 diabetes. The CDR3 loop reads CASSPGSSETQYF. The CDR3 nucleotides are TGTGCCAGCAGCCCGGGAAGTTCGGAGACCCAGTACTTC.